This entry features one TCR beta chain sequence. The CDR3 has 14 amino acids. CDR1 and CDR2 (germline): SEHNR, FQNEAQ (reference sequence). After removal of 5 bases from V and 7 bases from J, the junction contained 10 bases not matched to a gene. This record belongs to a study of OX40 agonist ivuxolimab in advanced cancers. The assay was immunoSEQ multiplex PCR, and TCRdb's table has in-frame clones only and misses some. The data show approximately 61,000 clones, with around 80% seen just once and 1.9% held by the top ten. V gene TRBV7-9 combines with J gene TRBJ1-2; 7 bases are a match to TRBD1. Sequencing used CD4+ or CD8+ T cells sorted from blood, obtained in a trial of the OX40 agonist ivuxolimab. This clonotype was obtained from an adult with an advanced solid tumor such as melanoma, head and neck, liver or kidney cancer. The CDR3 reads CASSAGQTLRGYTF. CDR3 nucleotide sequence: TGTGCCAGCAGCGCGGGACAGACGCTTCGTGGCTACACCTTC. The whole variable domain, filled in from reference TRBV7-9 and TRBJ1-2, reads DTGVSQNPRHKITKRGQNVTFRCDPISEHNRLYWYRQTLGQGPEFLTYFQNEAQLEKSRLLSDRFSAERPKGSFSTLEIQRTEQGDSAMYLCASSAGQTLRGYTFGSGTRLTVV.